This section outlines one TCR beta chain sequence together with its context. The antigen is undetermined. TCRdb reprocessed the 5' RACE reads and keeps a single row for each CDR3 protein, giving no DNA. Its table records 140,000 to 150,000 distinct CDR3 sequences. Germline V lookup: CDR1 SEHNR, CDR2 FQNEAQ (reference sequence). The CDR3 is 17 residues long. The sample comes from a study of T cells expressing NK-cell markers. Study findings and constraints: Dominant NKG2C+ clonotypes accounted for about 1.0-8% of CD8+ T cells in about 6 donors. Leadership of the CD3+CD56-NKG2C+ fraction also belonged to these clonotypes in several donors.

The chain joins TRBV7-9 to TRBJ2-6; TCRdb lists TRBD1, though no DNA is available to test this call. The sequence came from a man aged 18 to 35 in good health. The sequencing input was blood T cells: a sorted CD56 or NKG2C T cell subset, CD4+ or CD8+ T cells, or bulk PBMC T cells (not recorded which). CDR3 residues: CASSPGTGGFGANVLTF. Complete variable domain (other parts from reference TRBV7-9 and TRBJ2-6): DTGVSQNPRHKITKRGQNVTFRCDPISEHNRLYWYRQTLGQGPEFLTYFQNEAQLEKSRLLSDRFSAERPKGSFSTLEIQRTEQGDSAMYLCASSPGTGGFGANVLTFGAGSRLTVL.